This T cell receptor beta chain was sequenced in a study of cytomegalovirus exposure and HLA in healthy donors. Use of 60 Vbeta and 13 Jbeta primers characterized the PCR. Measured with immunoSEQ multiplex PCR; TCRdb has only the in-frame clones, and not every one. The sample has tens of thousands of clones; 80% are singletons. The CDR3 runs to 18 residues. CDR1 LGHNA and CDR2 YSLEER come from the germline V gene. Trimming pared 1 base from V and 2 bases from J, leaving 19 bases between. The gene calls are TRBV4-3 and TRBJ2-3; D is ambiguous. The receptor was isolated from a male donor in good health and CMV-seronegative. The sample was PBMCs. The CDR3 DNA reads TGCGCCAGCAGCCAAGGCATCCGTAGCTTTGGAGTCACAGATACGCAGTATTTT. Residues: CASSQGIRSFGVTDTQYF.